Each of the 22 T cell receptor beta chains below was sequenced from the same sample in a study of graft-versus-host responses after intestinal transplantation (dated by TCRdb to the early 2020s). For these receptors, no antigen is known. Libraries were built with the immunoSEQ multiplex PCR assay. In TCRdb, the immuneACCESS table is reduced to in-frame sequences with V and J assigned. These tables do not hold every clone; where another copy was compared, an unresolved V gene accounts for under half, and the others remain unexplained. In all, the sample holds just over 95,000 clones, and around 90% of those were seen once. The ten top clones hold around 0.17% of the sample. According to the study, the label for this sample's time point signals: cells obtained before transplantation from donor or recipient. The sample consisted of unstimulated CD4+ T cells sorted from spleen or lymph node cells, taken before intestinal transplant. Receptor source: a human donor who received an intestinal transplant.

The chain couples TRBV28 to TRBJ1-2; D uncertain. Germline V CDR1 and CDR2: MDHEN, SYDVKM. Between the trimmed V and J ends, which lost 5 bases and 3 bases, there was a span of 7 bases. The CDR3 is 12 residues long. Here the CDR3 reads CASSLRDYGYTF. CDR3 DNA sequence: TGTGCCAGCAGTCTCCGGGACTATGGCTACACCTTC.

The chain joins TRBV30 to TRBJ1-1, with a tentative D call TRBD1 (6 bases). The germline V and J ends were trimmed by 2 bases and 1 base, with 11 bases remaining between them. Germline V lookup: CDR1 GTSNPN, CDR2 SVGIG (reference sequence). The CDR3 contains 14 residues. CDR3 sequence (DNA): TGTGCCTGGAGTAAAGACAGGAGGAACACTGAAGCTTTCTTT. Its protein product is CAWSKDRRNTEAFF.

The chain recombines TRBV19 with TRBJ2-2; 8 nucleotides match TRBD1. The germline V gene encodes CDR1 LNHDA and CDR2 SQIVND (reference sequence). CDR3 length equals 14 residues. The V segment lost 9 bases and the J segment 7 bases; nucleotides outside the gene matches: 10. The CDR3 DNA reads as TGTGCCAGCGGCCAGGGGGCCGGAATCGGGGAGCTGTTTTTT. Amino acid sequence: CASGQGAGIGELFF.

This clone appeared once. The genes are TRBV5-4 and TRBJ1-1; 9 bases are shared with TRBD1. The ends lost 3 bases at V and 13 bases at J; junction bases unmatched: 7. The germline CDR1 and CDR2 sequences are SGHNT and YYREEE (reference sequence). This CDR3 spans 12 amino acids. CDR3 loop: CASSSRDRVDFF. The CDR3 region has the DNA TGTGCCAGCAGCTCCCGGGACAGGGTGGATTTCTTT.

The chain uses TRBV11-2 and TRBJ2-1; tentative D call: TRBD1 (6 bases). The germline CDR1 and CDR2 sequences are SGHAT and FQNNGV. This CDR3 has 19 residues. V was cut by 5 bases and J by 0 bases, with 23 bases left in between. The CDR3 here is CASSPRDKFRASSYNEQFF. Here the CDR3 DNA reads TGTGCCAGCAGCCCAAGGGACAAATTCAGAGCAAGCTCCTACAATGAGCAGTTCTTC.

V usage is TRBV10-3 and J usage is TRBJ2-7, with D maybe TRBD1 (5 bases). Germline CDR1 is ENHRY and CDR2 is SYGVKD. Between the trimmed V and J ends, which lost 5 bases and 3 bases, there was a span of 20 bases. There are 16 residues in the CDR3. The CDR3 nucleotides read TGTGCCATCAGTAGGGGTGACATTCGAACCAACTACGAGCAGTACTTC. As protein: CAISRGDIRTNYEQYF.

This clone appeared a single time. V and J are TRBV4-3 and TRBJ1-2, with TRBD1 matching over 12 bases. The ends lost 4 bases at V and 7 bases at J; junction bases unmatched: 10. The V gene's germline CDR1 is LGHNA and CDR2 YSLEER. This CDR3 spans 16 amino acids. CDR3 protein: CASSPDRDRGPGGYTF. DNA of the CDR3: TGCGCCAGCAGCCCAGACCGGGACAGGGGGCCGGGTGGCTACACCTTC.

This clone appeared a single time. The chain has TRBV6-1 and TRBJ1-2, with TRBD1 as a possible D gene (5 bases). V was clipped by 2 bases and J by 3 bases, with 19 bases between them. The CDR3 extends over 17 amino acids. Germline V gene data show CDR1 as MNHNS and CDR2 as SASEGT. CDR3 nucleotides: TGTGCCAGCAGTGAACGCGCCCTGGTCGGGGGGTACTATGGCTACACCTTC. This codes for CASSERALVGGYYGYTF.

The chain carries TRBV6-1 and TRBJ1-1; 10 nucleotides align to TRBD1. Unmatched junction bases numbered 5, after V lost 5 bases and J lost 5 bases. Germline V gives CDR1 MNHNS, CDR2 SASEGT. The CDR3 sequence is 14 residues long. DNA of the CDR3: TGTGCCAGCAGTAACCGGGACAGGGGTACTGAAGCTTTCTTT. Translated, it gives CASSNRDRGTEAFF.

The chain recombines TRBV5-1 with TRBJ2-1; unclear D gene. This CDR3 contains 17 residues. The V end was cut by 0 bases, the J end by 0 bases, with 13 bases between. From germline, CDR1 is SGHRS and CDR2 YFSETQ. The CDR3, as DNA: TGCGCCAGCAGCTTGGCCTTGACTTCGAGCTCCTACAATGAGCAGTTCTTC. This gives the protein CASSLALTSSSYNEQFF.

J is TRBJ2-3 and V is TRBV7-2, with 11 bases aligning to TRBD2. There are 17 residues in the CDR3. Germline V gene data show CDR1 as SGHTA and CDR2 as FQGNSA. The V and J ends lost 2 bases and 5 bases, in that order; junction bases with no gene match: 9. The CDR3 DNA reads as TGTGCCAGCAGCTTACTGATAGCGGGGGGGCGCAGAGATACGCAGTATTTT. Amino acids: CASSLLIAGGRRDTQYF. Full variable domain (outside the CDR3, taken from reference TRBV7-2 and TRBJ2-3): GAGVSQSPSNKVTEKGKDVELRCDPISGHTALYWYRQSLGQGLEFLIYFQGNSAPDKSGLPSDRFSAERTGGSVSTLTIQRTQQEDSAVYLCASSLLIAGGRRDTQYFGPGTRLTVL.

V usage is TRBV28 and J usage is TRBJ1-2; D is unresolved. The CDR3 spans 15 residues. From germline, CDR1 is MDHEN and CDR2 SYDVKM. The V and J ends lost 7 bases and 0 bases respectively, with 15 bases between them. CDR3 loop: CASITNDGANYGYTF. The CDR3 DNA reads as TGTGCCAGCATCACCAACGACGGAGCTAACTATGGCTACACCTTC.

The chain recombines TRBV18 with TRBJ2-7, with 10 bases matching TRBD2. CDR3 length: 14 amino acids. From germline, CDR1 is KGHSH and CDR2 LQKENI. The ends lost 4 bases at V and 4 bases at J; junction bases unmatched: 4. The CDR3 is CASSRASGGYEQYF. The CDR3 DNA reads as TGTGCCAGCTCACGAGCTAGCGGGGGTTACGAGCAGTACTTC.

The CDR3 loop reads CASRGTAHTEAFF. The CDR3 DNA reads TGTGCCAGCAGGGGGACAGCACACACTGAAGCTTTCTTT. The rearrangement links TRBV6-5 to TRBJ1-1, with TRBD1 matching over 7 bases. Germline V lookup: CDR1 MNHEY, CDR2 SVGAGI. The CDR3 covers 13 residues. The ends lost 6 bases at V and 3 bases at J; junction bases unmatched: 4.

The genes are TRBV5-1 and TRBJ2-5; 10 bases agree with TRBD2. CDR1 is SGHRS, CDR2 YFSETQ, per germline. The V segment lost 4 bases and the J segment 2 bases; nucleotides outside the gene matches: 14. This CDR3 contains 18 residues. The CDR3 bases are TGCGCCAGCAGCCTCCGGGGGGGGACTAGCGTGTTGCAAGAGACCCAGTACTTC. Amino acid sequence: CASSLRGGTSVLQETQYF.

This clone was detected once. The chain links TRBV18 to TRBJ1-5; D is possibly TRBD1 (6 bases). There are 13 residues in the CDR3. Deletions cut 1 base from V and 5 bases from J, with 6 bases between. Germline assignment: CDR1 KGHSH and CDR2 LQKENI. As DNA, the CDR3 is TGTGCCAGCTCACCACAGGGGGATCAGCCCCAGCATTTT. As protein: CASSPQGDQPQHF.

The DNA of the CDR3 is TGTGCCAGCAGTGTCGGGGGGGAGGGCCGGTACGAGCAGTACTTC. This sequence encodes CASSVGGEGRYEQYF. This chain uses TRBV9 with TRBJ2-7; 8 nucleotides match TRBD2. J gave up 4 bases and V 5 bases, and 11 bases lay outside the gene matches. Germline lookup yields CDR1 SGDLS and CDR2 YYNGEE. The CDR3 runs to 15 residues.

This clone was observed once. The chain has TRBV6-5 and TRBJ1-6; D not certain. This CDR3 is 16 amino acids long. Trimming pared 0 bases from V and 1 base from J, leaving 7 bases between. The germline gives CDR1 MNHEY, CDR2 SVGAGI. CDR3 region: CASSYSSGSYNSPLHF. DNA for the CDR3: TGTGCCAGCAGTTACTCGTCCGGGTCCTATAATTCACCCCTCCACTTT.

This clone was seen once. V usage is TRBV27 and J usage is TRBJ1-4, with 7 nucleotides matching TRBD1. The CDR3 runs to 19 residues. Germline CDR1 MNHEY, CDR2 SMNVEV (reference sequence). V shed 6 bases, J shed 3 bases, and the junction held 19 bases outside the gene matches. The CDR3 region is CASSNKPTGARASNEKLFF. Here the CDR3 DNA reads TGTGCCAGCAGCAACAAGCCAACAGGGGCTCGCGCCTCTAATGAAAAACTGTTTTTT.

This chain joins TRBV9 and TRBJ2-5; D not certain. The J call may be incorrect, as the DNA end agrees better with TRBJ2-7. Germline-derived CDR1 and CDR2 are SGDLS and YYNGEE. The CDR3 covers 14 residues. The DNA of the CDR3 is TGTGCCAGCAGCGTAGATTCGGTTACCTACGAGCAGTACTTC. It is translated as CASSVDSVTYEQYF.

CDR3 coding DNA: TGCGCCAGCAGCTTGGCCGAGAGACTTAATGAAAAACTGTTTTTT. This gives the protein CASSLAERLNEKLFF. The chain couples TRBV5-1 to TRBJ1-4; D is undetermined. Germline lookup yields CDR1 SGHRS and CDR2 YFSETQ. V was pared by 0 bases and J by 4 bases, with 10 bases between. The CDR3 has 15 amino acids.

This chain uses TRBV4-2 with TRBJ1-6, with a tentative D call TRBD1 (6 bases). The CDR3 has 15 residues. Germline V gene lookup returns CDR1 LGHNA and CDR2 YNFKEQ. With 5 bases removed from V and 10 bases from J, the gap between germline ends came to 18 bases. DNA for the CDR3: TGTGCCAGCAGCAGGGACACGGCCAAACCATCACCCCTCCACTTT. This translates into CASSRDTAKPSPLHF.